The 9 T cell receptor beta chains reported below all come from one sample, sequenced in a study of human T cells and chemical hapten exposure (dated by TCRdb to the early 2020s). Library preparation employed RACE. Sequencing was carried out with a NextSeq 500. TCRdb reprocessing: public reads trimmed at Q25 with fastp, clones called with MiXCR, in-frame beta chains kept. Each record represents a unique CDR3 protein, reported with the most common genes and DNA among its rows. This sample is represented by 82,000 or so distinct CDR3 sequences; 13% of them were singletons. In total, the top ten clones hold around 5.8% of the sample. The time point label of this sample denotes: patch test 3, about 24 weeks after DPC sensitization. The treatment or condition label for this specimen denotes: therapeutic diphenylcyclopropenone sensitization with weekly scalp DPC. The material sequenced was whole blood, taken in connection with sensitization to the hapten diphenylcyclopropenone (DPC). The receptors derive from a woman in her fifties or sixties with alopecia areata. Some clones in this sample may be carry-over from other donors' samples.

The sample holds a few counts of this clonotype. V and J are TRBV28 and TRBJ2-1; tentative D call: TRBD1 (6 bases). Germline CDR1 and CDR2: MDHEN and SYDVKM. V lost 7 bases, J lost 2 bases, and 18 bases lay in between. This CDR3 is built from 16 residues. The CDR3 DNA sequence: TGTGCCAGCACCTATCCCGACAGGCAGACCTACAATGAGCAGTTCTTC. It encodes CASTYPDRQTYNEQFF.

This clonotype has at least ten counts. The chain recombines TRBV6-6 with TRBJ1-5; 10 positions match TRBD1. The CDR3 runs to 14 residues. Germline V gives CDR1 MNHNY, CDR2 SVGAGI (reference sequence). V lost 7 bases, J lost 5 bases, and 5 bases stayed unmatched. The CDR3 coding sequence is TGTGCCAGCAAGGAGACAGGGGGCCATCAGCCCCAGCATTTT. Translation gives CASKETGGHQPQHF.

This chain joins TRBV6-1 and TRBJ1-6, with D unresolved. Trimming removed 9 bases from V and 8 bases from J, with 23 bases in between. This CDR3 region has 16 residues. The V gene's germline CDR1 is MNHNS and CDR2 SASEGT. CDR3 in amino acids: CASETRTPFGHSPLHF. The CDR3 DNA reads TGTGCCAGTGAAACACGGACTCCCTTTGGTCATTCACCCCTCCACTTT.

V usage is TRBV20-1 and J usage is TRBJ2-2; 9 bases map to TRBD2. This CDR3 is built from 17 residues. V dropped 1 base and J dropped 5; count of bases not matched to a gene: 11. Germline V gives CDR1 DFQATT, CDR2 SNEGSKA (reference sequence). The CDR3 spells CSARVTSGPRRTGELFF. DNA for the CDR3: TGCAGTGCTAGAGTAACTAGCGGGCCAAGGAGAACCGGGGAGCTGTTTTTT.

This clonotype was seen more than once but under ten times. V and J are TRBV7-6 and TRBJ1-5; D uncertain. The germline V gene encodes CDR1 SGHVS and CDR2 FNYEAQ. CDR3 length equals 14 residues. The germline V and J ends were trimmed by 5 bases and 3 bases, with 11 bases remaining between them. This CDR3 is CASSAGITNQPQHF. DNA of the CDR3: TGTGCCAGCAGCGCCGGGATTACCAATCAGCCCCAGCATTTT.

The CDR3 here is CASSPLQGARDTQYF. CDR3 nucleotide sequence: TGTGCCAGCAGCCCACTCCAGGGGGCGCGTGATACGCAGTATTTT. The chain employs TRBV5-6 and TRBJ2-3; 8 bases fit TRBD1. V shed 4 bases and J 6 bases; nucleotides not matched to a gene: 10. CDR3 length: 15 residues. Germline V gene sequence: CDR1 SGHDT, CDR2 YYEEEE.

The chain has TRBV7-6 and TRBJ2-7; 11 bases map to TRBD2. This CDR3 spans 15 amino acids. V lost 5 bases to trimming and J lost 2 bases; unmatched junction nucleotides: 5. Germline CDR1 and CDR2: SGHVS and FNYEAQ. The CDR3 spells CASSLGTSGTYEQYF. Written as DNA, the CDR3 is TGTGCCAGCAGCCTCGGGACTAGCGGAACCTACGAGCAGTACTTC.

This clonotype was seen only a few times. The chain employs TRBV10-3 and TRBJ2-3, with D possibly matching TRBD1 (6 bases). The CDR3 runs 15 residues. Per the germline V gene, CDR1 is ENHRY and CDR2 is SYGVKD. The V and J ends lost 1 base and 2 bases respectively, with 10 bases between them. The CDR3 region has the DNA TGTGCCATCAGTGAGTTGACAGGATACACAGATACGCAGTATTTT. As protein: CAISELTGYTDTQYF.

This clonotype showed up many times. This chain joins TRBV29-1 and TRBJ1-1; 8 nucleotides agree with TRBD1. Trimming at V came to 6 bases and at J to 11 bases, leaving 8 bases not matched to a gene. Germline loops: CDR1 SQVTM, CDR2 ANQGSEA. The CDR3 has 11 residues. CDR3 sequence reads: CSVRTGLAAFF. CDR3 DNA: TGCAGCGTCAGGACAGGGCTGGCGGCTTTCTTT.